Listed below are T cell receptor beta chains from one sample, sequenced in a study of cytomegalovirus exposure and HLA in healthy donors. Produced via immunoSEQ multiplex PCR; TCRdb's table is partial and in-frame only. The table shows approximately 88,000 clones, with 78% occurring only once. Sequencing was carried out using PBMCs. The receptors derive from a man aged 18 to 35 in good health and CMV-seropositive. CDR3s include the opening cysteine and the closing phenylalanine or tryptophan. Fields, in order: V gene, J gene, CDR3 protein.

TRBV7-9	TRBJ2-5	CASSWASGRGETQYF
TRBV19	TRBJ1-5	CASMRSYSNQPQHF
TRBV28	TRBJ1-3	CASRPGTARNTIYF
TRBV14	TRBJ1-5	CASSQWVSQPQHF
TRBV5-1	TRBJ2-1	CASSGGLAGGNEQFF
TRBV27	TRBJ2-7	CASSLLAGSAYEQYF
TRBV5-1	TRBJ2-7	CASSFSGSPYEQYF
TRBV18	TRBJ2-7	CASSPPSGEWEQYF
TRBV6-1	TRBJ1-2	CASGPGQVYGYTF
TRBV2	TRBJ1-2	CASSVTGKIGGYTF